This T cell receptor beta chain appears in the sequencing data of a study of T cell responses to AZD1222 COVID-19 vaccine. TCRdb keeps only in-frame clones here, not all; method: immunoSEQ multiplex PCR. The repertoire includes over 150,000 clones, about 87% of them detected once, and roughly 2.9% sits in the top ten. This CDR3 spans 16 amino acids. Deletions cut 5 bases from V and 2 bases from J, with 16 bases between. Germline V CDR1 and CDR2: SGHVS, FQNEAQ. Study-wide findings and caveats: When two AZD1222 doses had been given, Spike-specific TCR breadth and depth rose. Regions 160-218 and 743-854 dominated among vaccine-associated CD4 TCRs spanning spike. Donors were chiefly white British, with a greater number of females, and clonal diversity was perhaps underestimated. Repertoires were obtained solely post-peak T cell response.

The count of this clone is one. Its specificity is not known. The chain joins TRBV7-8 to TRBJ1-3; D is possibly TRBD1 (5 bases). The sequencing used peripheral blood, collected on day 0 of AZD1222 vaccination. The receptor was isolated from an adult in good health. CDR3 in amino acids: CASSLGPGGAGNTIYF. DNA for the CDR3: TGTGCCAGCAGCCTGGGACCCGGAGGCGCTGGAAACACCATATATTTT.